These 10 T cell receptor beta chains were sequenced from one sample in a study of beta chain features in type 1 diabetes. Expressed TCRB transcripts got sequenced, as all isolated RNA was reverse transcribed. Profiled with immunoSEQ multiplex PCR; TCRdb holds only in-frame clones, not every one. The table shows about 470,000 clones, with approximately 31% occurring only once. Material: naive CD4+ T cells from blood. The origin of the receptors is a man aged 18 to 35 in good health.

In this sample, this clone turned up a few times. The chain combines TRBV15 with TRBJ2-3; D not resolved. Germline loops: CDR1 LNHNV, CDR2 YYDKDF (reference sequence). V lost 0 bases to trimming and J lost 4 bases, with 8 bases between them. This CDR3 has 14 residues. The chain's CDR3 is CATSRDGGADTQYF. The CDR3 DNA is TGTGCCACCAGCAGAGATGGCGGAGCAGATACGCAGTATTTT.

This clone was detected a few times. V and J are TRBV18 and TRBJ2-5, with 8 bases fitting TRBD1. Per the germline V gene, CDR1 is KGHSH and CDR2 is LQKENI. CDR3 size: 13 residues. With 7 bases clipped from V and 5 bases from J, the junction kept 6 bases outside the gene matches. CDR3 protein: CASLTGQEETQYF. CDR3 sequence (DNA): TGTGCCAGCTTAACGGGACAGGAGGAGACCCAGTACTTC.

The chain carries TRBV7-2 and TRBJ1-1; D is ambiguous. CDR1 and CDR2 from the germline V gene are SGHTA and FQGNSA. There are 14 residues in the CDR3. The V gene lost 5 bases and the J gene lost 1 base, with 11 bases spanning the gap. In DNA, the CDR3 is TGTGCCAGCAGCCCCCCCCGGGGGAACACTGAAGCTTTCTTT. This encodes CASSPPRGNTEAFF.

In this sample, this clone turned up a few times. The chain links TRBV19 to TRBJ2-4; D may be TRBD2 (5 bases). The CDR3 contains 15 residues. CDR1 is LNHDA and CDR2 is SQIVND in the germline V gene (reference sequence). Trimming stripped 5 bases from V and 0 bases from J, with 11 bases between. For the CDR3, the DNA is TGTGCCAGTAGTCTATATGGACTAGCCAAAAACATTCAGTACTTC. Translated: CASSLYGLAKNIQYF.

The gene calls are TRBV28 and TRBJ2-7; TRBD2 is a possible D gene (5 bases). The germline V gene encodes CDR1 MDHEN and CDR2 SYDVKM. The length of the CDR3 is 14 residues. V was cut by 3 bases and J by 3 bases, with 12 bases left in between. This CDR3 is CASSFRTGHYEQYF. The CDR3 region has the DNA TGTGCCAGCAGTTTCCGGACTGGCCACTACGAGCAGTACTTC.

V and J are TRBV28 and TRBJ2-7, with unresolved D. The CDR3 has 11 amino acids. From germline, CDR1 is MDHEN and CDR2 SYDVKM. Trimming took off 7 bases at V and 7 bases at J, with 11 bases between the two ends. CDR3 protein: CASINWGEQYF. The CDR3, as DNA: TGTGCCAGCATCAACTGGGGAGAGCAGTACTTC.

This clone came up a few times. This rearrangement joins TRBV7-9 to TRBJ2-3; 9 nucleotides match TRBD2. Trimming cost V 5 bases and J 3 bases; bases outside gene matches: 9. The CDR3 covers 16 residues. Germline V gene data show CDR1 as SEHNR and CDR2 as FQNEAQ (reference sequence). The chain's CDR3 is CASSHQTSGRTDTQYF. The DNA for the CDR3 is TGTGCCAGCAGCCATCAGACTAGCGGCAGGACAGATACGCAGTATTTT.

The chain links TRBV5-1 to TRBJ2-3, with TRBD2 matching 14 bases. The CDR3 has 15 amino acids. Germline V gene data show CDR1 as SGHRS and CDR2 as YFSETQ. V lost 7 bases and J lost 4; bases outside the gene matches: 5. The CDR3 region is CASSGLAGAADTQYF. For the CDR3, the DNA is TGCGCCAGCTCGGGACTAGCGGGAGCGGCAGATACGCAGTATTTT. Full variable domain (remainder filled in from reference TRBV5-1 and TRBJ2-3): KAGVTQTPRYLIKTRGQQVTLSCSPISGHRSVSWYQQTPGQGLQFLFEYFSETQRNKGNFPGRFSGRQFSNSRSEMNVSTLELGDSALYLCASSGLAGAADTQYFGPGTRLTVL.

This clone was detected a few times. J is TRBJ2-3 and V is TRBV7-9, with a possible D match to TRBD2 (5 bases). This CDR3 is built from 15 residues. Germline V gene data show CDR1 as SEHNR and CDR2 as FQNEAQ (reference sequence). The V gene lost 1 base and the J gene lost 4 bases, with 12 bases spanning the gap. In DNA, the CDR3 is TGTGCCAGCAGCTTAGAATCCGGGGTAGCAGATACGCAGTATTTT. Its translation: CASSLESGVADTQYF.

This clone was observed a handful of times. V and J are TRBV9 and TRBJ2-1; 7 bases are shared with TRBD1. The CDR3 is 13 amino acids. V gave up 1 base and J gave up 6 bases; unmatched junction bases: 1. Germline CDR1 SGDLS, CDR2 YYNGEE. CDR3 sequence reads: CASSVTGANEQFF. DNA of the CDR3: TGTGCCAGCAGCGTAACAGGGGCCAATGAGCAGTTCTTC.